This T cell receptor beta chain comes out of a study of blood T cell repertoires in COVID-19. Overall study context: There were acute and convalescent COVID-19 samples, and they came from the United States, Italy and Spain.

Under the authors' procedure: Nucleated cell number was recorded as an estimate derived from reference gene primer amplification. TCRdb's table, derived via immunoSEQ multiplex PCR, lists solely in-frame clones and lacks some. V and J calls and clone size are given by that table; D and trimming were obtained from the DNA. The table has approximately 110,000 clones, around 83% seen once. A single count supports this clone. Trimming took 4 bases from V and 6 from J, leaving 13 bases between them. Germline CDR1 and CDR2: SGHTA and FQGTGA. There are 14 residues in the CDR3. The source material was peripheral blood. This TCR was recovered from a man aged 35 to 55 with acute or convalescent COVID-19. This chain joins TRBV7-3 and TRBJ2-1; D gene ambiguous. The CDR3 sequence is CASSSRAESNEQFF. CDR3 nucleotides: TGTGCCAGCAGCTCCCGCGCGGAGTCCAATGAGCAGTTCTTC.